These T cell receptor beta chains were read from a single sample in a study of CD4 T cells in relation to SARS-CoV-2 and coronaviruses. Using immunoSEQ multiplex PCR, the repertoire was profiled, and TCRdb retains in-frame clones only, with some absent. The sample has about 65,000 clones, 85% to 90% seen once; the top ten hold 1.5% to 2%. Sequencing input: memory CD4+ T cells from PBMCs. These TCRs come from a human donor in good health. Each CDR3 is given with its conserved first and last residue. Each record gives: V gene, D gene, clone size, J gene, CDR3 DNA, CDR3 protein. A D gene is named only where the DNA matches it firmly. Some rows mark clone size as missing; the rest say once, few, many or name a class of expanded clone.

v_call: TRBV7-8
d_call: .
clone_size: once
j_call: TRBJ1-2
cdr3_nt: TGTGCCAGCAGCTTTGTGGGGGGGCTCGGCTACACCTTC
cdr3_aa: CASSFVGGLGYTF

v_call: TRBV28
d_call: .
clone_size: .
j_call: TRBJ1-5
cdr3_nt: TGTGCCAGCAGTTCGTTCAGCAATCAGCCCCAGCATTTT
cdr3_aa: CASSSFSNQPQHF

v_call: TRBV5-4
d_call: TRBD1
clone_size: .
j_call: TRBJ1-2
cdr3_nt: TGTGCCAGCAGCTTCGGAACAGGGGTTAATGGTGGCTACACCTTC
cdr3_aa: CASSFGTGVNGGYTF

v_call: TRBV5-1
d_call: TRBD2
clone_size: .
j_call: TRBJ2-3
cdr3_nt: TGCGCCAGTGTAAGGACTAGCGGTAGCACAGATACGCAGTATTTT
cdr3_aa: CASVRTSGSTDTQYF

v_call: TRBV30
d_call: TRBD1
clone_size: .
j_call: TRBJ1-2
cdr3_nt: TGTGCCTGGAACAGGGGCTATGGCTACACCTTC
cdr3_aa: CAWNRGYGYTF

v_call: TRBV10-3
d_call: TRBD1
clone_size: .
j_call: TRBJ1-6
cdr3_nt: TGTGCCATCAGTCCTGGACAGGGTGAACCCCTCCACTTT
cdr3_aa: CAISPGQGEPLHF

v_call: TRBV7-6
d_call: .
clone_size: .
j_call: TRBJ2-6
cdr3_nt: TGTGCCAGCAGCTTGAGAAACCGTAACTCTGGGGCCAACGTCCTGACTTTC
cdr3_aa: CASSLRNRNSGANVLTF

v_call: TRBV6-5
d_call: .
clone_size: .
j_call: TRBJ1-2
cdr3_nt: TGTGCCAGCAGTTACGCCAGGGACGTGTATGGCTACACCTTC
cdr3_aa: CASSYARDVYGYTF

v_call: TRBV7-9
d_call: .
clone_size: few
j_call: TRBJ2-3
cdr3_nt: TGTGCCAGCAGCTTAGGGGGTACTACAGATACGCAGTATTTT
cdr3_aa: CASSLGGTTDTQYF

v_call: TRBV29-1
d_call: .
clone_size: .
j_call: TRBJ1-2
cdr3_nt: TGCAGCGTTGAGGCAGGAACTAGCTATGGCTACACCTTC
cdr3_aa: CSVEAGTSYGYTF

v_call: TRBV28
d_call: .
clone_size: .
j_call: TRBJ2-3
cdr3_nt: TGTGCCAGCAGTCCTCTTGGGGTTAGCACAGATACGCAGTATTTT
cdr3_aa: CASSPLGVSTDTQYF

v_call: TRBV7-2
d_call: TRBD2
clone_size: .
j_call: TRBJ2-3
cdr3_nt: TGTGCCAGCAGCACTAGCGGGAGGGGAGATACGCAGTATTTT
cdr3_aa: CASSTSGRGDTQYF

v_call: TRBV3-1/TRBV3-2
d_call: .
clone_size: .
j_call: TRBJ2-1
cdr3_nt: TGTGCCAGCAGCCCGCTTACTCTTAGAGGGTACAATGAGCAGTTCTTC
cdr3_aa: CASSPLTLRGYNEQFF

v_call: TRBV6-2/TRBV6-3
d_call: TRBD2
clone_size: .
j_call: TRBJ2-3
cdr3_nt: TGTGCCAGCAGTGGACTAGCGGGCACAGATACGCAGTATTTT
cdr3_aa: CASSGLAGTDTQYF

v_call: TRBV9
d_call: .
clone_size: .
j_call: TRBJ2-3
cdr3_nt: TGTGCCAGCAGCGCCGTAACAGGGTCCAGCACAGATACGCAGTATTTT
cdr3_aa: CASSAVTGSSTDTQYF

v_call: TRBV29-1
d_call: .
clone_size: .
j_call: TRBJ2-3
cdr3_nt: TGCAGCGCCGCCACAGATACGCAGTATTTT
cdr3_aa: CSAATDTQYF

v_call: TRBV9
d_call: TRBD2
clone_size: .
j_call: TRBJ2-1
cdr3_nt: TGTGCCAGCAGCGTAGCCAGCGGGGTCTACAATGAGCAGTTCTTC
cdr3_aa: CASSVASGVYNEQFF

v_call: TRBV7-2
d_call: .
clone_size: .
j_call: TRBJ2-7
cdr3_nt: TGTGCCAGCGGACTCTCTAAAGATTCCTACGAGCAGTACTTC
cdr3_aa: CASGLSKDSYEQYF

v_call: TRBV11-2
d_call: .
clone_size: .
j_call: TRBJ1-3
cdr3_nt: TGTGCCAGCAGCTTAGAAGAGAACACCATATATTTT
cdr3_aa: CASSLEENTIYF

v_call: TRBV5-6
d_call: .
clone_size: .
j_call: TRBJ2-1
cdr3_nt: TGTGCCAGCAGCTTCCCGGCCAGCGACGGCTACAATGAGCAGTTCTTC
cdr3_aa: CASSFPASDGYNEQFF

v_call: TRBV27
d_call: .
clone_size: .
j_call: TRBJ1-2
cdr3_nt: TGTGCCAGCAGCGTGGGGAGGGCGAGTTATGGCTACACCTTC
cdr3_aa: CASSVGRASYGYTF

v_call: TRBV5-1
d_call: .
clone_size: .
j_call: TRBJ1-1
cdr3_nt: TGCGCCAGCAGCCAGGCTAGGAGCACTGAAGCTTTCTTT
cdr3_aa: CASSQARSTEAFF

v_call: TRBV4-1
d_call: TRBD1
clone_size: .
j_call: TRBJ2-5
cdr3_nt: TGCGCCAGCAGCCAAGGGGACAGGGGAGGGGCCCAGTACTTC
cdr3_aa: CASSQGDRGGAQYF

v_call: TRBV2
d_call: .
clone_size: .
j_call: TRBJ1-2
cdr3_nt: TGTGCCAGCAGTGAAAGAGCCGTCAGGGCTGGATATGGCTACACCTTC
cdr3_aa: CASSERAVRAGYGYTF

v_call: TRBV6-6
d_call: TRBD2
clone_size: .
j_call: TRBJ2-1
cdr3_nt: TGTGCCAGCAGTTTCGGACTAGCGGGCAGCTACAATGAGCAGTTCTTC
cdr3_aa: CASSFGLAGSYNEQFF

v_call: TRBV7-3
d_call: .
clone_size: .
j_call: TRBJ2-1
cdr3_nt: TGTGCCAGCAGCCCCGGGACGGCATACAATGAGCAGTTCTTC
cdr3_aa: CASSPGTAYNEQFF

v_call: TRBV24-1
d_call: .
clone_size: .
j_call: TRBJ2-3
cdr3_nt: TGTGCCACCAGTGCCGCGATGGAGGGCACAGATACGCAGTATTTT
cdr3_aa: CATSAAMEGTDTQYF

v_call: TRBV19
d_call: TRBD1
clone_size: .
j_call: TRBJ1-2
cdr3_nt: TGTGCCAGTAGTATAGCGGGACAGGGTTATGGCTACACCTTC
cdr3_aa: CASSIAGQGYGYTF

v_call: TRBV12-3/TRBV12-4
d_call: TRBD1
clone_size: .
j_call: TRBJ1-2
cdr3_nt: TGTGCCAGCAGAGTGACAGGGGACTATGGCTACACCTTC
cdr3_aa: CASRVTGDYGYTF

v_call: TRBV5-1
d_call: .
clone_size: .
j_call: TRBJ1-1
cdr3_nt: TGCGCCAGCAGCCCCCTGGGAGGCAGGGGCACTGAAGCTTTCTTT
cdr3_aa: CASSPLGGRGTEAFF

v_call: TRBV7-3
d_call: TRBD2
clone_size: .
j_call: TRBJ2-1
cdr3_nt: TGTGCCAGCAGCCCTGTGGGAGCGGGAGGTGGTGAGCAGTTCTTC
cdr3_aa: CASSPVGAGGGEQFF

v_call: TRBV5-4
d_call: TRBD1
clone_size: .
j_call: TRBJ1-1
cdr3_nt: TGTGCCAGCAGCTTGGGCGGACAGGAGAACACTGAAGCTTTCTTT
cdr3_aa: CASSLGGQENTEAFF

v_call: TRBV13
d_call: TRBD1
clone_size: once
j_call: TRBJ1-3
cdr3_nt: TGTGCCAGCAGCTCGGGACAGGGAGTAGGAGGAAACACCATATATTTT
cdr3_aa: CASSSGQGVGGNTIYF

v_call: TRBV7-2
d_call: TRBD2
clone_size: .
j_call: TRBJ2-1
cdr3_nt: TGTGCCAGCAGCCAGGGACTAGCGGAAGGGAATGAGCAGTTCTTC
cdr3_aa: CASSQGLAEGNEQFF

v_call: TRBV7-8
d_call: .
clone_size: .
j_call: TRBJ2-3
cdr3_nt: TGTGCCAGCAGCTTAGTGGGTGCAGGGGTAGATACGCAGTATTTT
cdr3_aa: CASSLVGAGVDTQYF

v_call: TRBV2
d_call: .
clone_size: .
j_call: TRBJ2-7
cdr3_nt: TGTGCCGGGAAGGAAGACTACGAGCAGTACTTC
cdr3_aa: CAGKEDYEQYF

v_call: TRBV5-1
d_call: .
clone_size: .
j_call: TRBJ1-6
cdr3_nt: TGCGCCAGCAGCTCGGAGGGATCCCAGGGTTCACCCCTCCACTTT
cdr3_aa: CASSSEGSQGSPLHF

v_call: TRBV7-2
d_call: TRBD2
clone_size: .
j_call: TRBJ2-3
cdr3_nt: TGTGCCAGCAGCTCCGGGACTAGCAATACGCAGTATTTT
cdr3_aa: CASSSGTSNTQYF

v_call: TRBV10-1
d_call: TRBD2
clone_size: few
j_call: TRBJ2-2
cdr3_nt: TGCGCCAGCAGTGTCTTAGCGGGATCAGGCGGGGAGCTGTTTTTT
cdr3_aa: CASSVLAGSGGELFF

v_call: TRBV4-1
d_call: .
clone_size: .
j_call: TRBJ1-2
cdr3_nt: TGCGCCAGCAGCCAAGTGGGGGAAAATAACTATGGCTACACCTTC
cdr3_aa: CASSQVGENNYGYTF

v_call: TRBV6-2/TRBV6-3
d_call: .
clone_size: .
j_call: TRBJ2-3
cdr3_nt: TGTGCCAGCAGTTACTCGAAGCGGACGGATACGCAGTATTTT
cdr3_aa: CASSYSKRTDTQYF

v_call: TRBV18
d_call: TRBD2
clone_size: .
j_call: TRBJ2-1
cdr3_nt: TGTGCCAGCTCACCCAGCACCGGGAGGTCCTACAATGAGCAGTTCTTC
cdr3_aa: CASSPSTGRSYNEQFF

v_call: TRBV4-1
d_call: .
clone_size: .
j_call: TRBJ2-4
cdr3_nt: TGCGCCAGCAGCCCCACTTTGGGGGGTGTGGACATTCAGTACTTC
cdr3_aa: CASSPTLGGVDIQYF

v_call: TRBV24-1
d_call: TRBD1
clone_size: .
j_call: TRBJ2-3
cdr3_nt: TGTGCCACCAGTGATTTTAGCCGGACAGGGGGAGGAGATACGCAGTATTTT
cdr3_aa: CATSDFSRTGGGDTQYF

v_call: TRBV6-4
d_call: TRBD1
clone_size: .
j_call: TRBJ1-1
cdr3_nt: TGTGCCAGCACCGATATAGTATTCACAGGGGGGGGTGGTTTGAACACTGAAGCTTTCTTT
cdr3_aa: CASTDIVFTGGGGLNTEAFF